This TCR beta chain was profiled in a study of identical twins. The V segment lost 4 bases and the J segment 3 bases; nucleotides outside the gene matches: 6. Germline V gene sequence: CDR1 SNHLY, CDR2 FYNNEI. The CDR3 length is 16 residues. TCRdb re-derived calls from the 5' RACE reads in MiXCR, one entry per CDR3 protein. The table has around 510,000 distinct CDR3 sequences, roughly an eighth seen once. In its sample, this clonotype was seen a few times. Its antigen is undetermined. Whole-study findings and limits: Cross-sectional statistics, not tracking of the same donors, supported the conclusions. Where out-of-frame alpha sequences were twin-shared, they showed excess low generation probability. Possibly, invariant MAIT and iNKT cells partly confounded zero-insertion analyses.

The same data also went into a second study, on yellow fever vaccine responses in identical twins.

The chain recombines TRBV2 with TRBJ2-3; 11 nucleotides match TRBD2. The sequence was obtained from a woman aged 18-29 years in good health. The sample consisted of CD4+ T cells sorted from blood. The CDR3 loop reads CASSAIAGGRTDTQYF. In DNA form, the CDR3 reads TGTGCCAGCAGTGCAATAGCGGGGGGGAGAACAGATACGCAGTATTTT.